Listed below are T cell receptor beta chains from one sample, sequenced in a study of blood T cell repertoires in COVID-19. The table came from immunoSEQ multiplex PCR; TCRdb's copy has only in-frame clones and leaves some out. The repertoire holds about 16,000 clones, with 80% to 90% as singletons. The sample taken for sequencing was peripheral blood. All receptors derive from a human donor in a cohort sampled during active COVID-19. CDR3s include the opening cysteine and the closing phenylalanine or tryptophan. Fields, in order: D gene, J gene, clone size, CDR3 length, V gene, CDR3 protein, CDR3 DNA. The D gene is left open where the match is weak. Size tells how often a clone was seen (once, few, many) or the class of an expanded clone, and some rows leave it out.

. TRBJ1-1 once 15 TRBV6-2/TRBV6-3 CASSYSPGVMTEAFF TGTGCCAGCAGTTACTCCCCAGGGGTGATGACTGAAGCTTTCTTT
TRBD2 TRBJ2-7 few 15 TRBV14 CASSQAWGLADEQYF TGTGCCAGCAGCCAAGCTTGGGGACTAGCGGACGAGCAGTACTTC
. TRBJ2-3 . 16 TRBV19 CASSAPRTTFTDTQYF TGTGCCAGTAGTGCTCCAAGGACTACTTTCACAGATACGCAGTATTTT
TRBD1 TRBJ2-7 . 14 TRBV27 CASSSRDSLGEQYF TGTGCCAGCAGTTCCCGGGACAGCTTGGGCGAGCAGTACTTC
. TRBJ2-2 . 14 TRBV24-1 CATSKTGGAGELFF TGTGCCACCAGCAAGACAGGAGGCGCCGGGGAGCTGTTTTTT
. TRBJ2-3 . 15 TRBV10-1 CASSKQSDYTDTQYF TGCGCCAGCAGCAAACAATCGGACTACACAGATACGCAGTATTTT
. TRBJ1-2 . 13 TRBV15 CATSRDRVDGYTF TGTGCCACCAGCAGAGACAGGGTGGATGGCTACACCTTC
TRBD1 TRBJ2-2 . 14 TRBV7-3 CASSWTGDSGELFF TGTGCCAGCAGTTGGACAGGGGATAGCGGGGAGCTGTTTTTT
. TRBJ2-7 . 15 TRBV28 CASSNGGGRGYEQYF TGTGCCAGCAGTAATGGGGGAGGTAGGGGATACGAGCAGTACTTC
. TRBJ1-4 few 14 TRBV27 CASSLRDLNEKLFF TGTGCCAGCAGTTTAAGAGATCTTAATGAAAAACTGTTTTTT